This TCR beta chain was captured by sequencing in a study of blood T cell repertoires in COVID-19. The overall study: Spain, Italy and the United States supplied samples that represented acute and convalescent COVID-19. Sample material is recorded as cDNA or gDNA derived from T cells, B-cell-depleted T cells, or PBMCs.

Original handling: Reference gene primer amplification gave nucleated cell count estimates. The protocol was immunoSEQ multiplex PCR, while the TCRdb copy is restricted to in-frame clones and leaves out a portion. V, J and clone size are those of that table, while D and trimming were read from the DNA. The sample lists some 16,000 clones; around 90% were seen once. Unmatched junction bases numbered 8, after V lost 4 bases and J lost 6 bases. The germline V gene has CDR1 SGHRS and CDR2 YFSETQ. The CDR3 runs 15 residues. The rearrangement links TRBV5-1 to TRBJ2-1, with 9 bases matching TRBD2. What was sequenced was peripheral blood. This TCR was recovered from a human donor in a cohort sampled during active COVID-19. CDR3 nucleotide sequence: TGCGCCAGCAGCCATCTAGCGGGGTCTGGCAATGAGCAGTTCTTC. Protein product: CASSHLAGSGNEQFF.